The 14 T cell receptor beta chains below come from one sample, sequenced in a study of T-cell memory formation after mild COVID-19. TCRdb used MiXCR to reprocess the 5' RACE reads, holding one entry per CDR3 protein. Of hundreds of thousands of distinct CDR3 sequences listed, 20% are singletons. Material for sequencing was PBMCs or a T cell subset sorted from them (not recorded which). All receptors come from an adult woman who had mild COVID-19 (a few samples of this study predate the infection). Cell type and time point are not known.

The rearrangement links TRBV23-1 to TRBJ1-1; D gene ambiguous. TRBV23-1 carries the ORF label, with uncertain function. This CDR3 is built from 13 residues. Trimming took 8 bases from V and 1 from J, leaving 11 bases between them. The CDR3 DNA reads TGCGCCAGCCGACCCCGCAAGAACACTGAAGCTTTCTTT. Protein: CASRPRKNTEAFF.

This clonotype was counted ten times or more. This chain links TRBV7-2 with TRBJ1-1; no clear D gene. This CDR3 region has 16 residues. CDR1 and CDR2 from the germline V gene are SGHTA and FQGNSA. Trimming took 4 bases from V and 2 from J, leaving 17 bases between them. The CDR3 DNA follows: TGTGCCAGCAGCTATCAATCTAACAGACTAAACACTGAAGCTTTCTTT. Its protein is CASSYQSNRLNTEAFF.

This clonotype was seen just once. The V gene is TRBV4-1, the J gene TRBJ2-3, with D perhaps TRBD2 (6 bases). Germline V gives CDR1 MGHRA, CDR2 YSYEKL. The length of the CDR3 is 16 residues. V was pared by 4 bases and J by 0 bases, with 14 bases between. CDR3: CASSPGTSPSTDTQYF. Here the CDR3 DNA reads TGCGCCAGCAGCCCGGGGACTTCCCCTAGCACAGATACGCAGTATTTT.

The chain employs TRBV3-1 and TRBJ1-2; the match to TRBD1 covers 8 bases. Germline lookup yields CDR1 LGHDT and CDR2 YNNKEL (reference sequence). The CDR3 has 18 residues. The trim removed 1 base at V and 1 base at J, leaving 11 bases unmatched. Here the CDR3 reads CASSQAWDRLEYNYGYTF. The CDR3 DNA sequence: TGTGCCAGCAGCCAAGCCTGGGACAGGTTGGAATATAACTATGGCTACACCTTC.

This clonotype was seen a few times. V gene TRBV18 combines with J gene TRBJ1-1; D might be TRBD1 (6 bases). Germline V gene data show CDR1 as KGHSH and CDR2 as LQKENI. V was trimmed by 3 bases and J by 1 base, leaving 9 bases between them. The CDR3 sequence is 14 residues long. The CDR3 DNA is TGTGCCAGCTCACCCGGGACAAAGAACACTGAAGCTTTCTTT. Protein: CASSPGTKNTEAFF.

This clonotype was seen more than once but under ten times. In nucleotides, the CDR3 is TGTGCCAGCAAAACAGGATCCGAGCAGTACTTC. It translates to CASKTGSEQYF. The rearrangement links TRBV12-3 or TRBV12-4 to TRBJ2-7; D possibly corresponds to TRBD1 (5 bases). V dropped 7 bases and J dropped 6 bases, with 10 bases sitting between them. The CDR3 has 11 residues.

This clonotype was counted at least ten times. The chain joins TRBV11-2 to TRBJ2-1, with 9 bases fitting TRBD1. The ends lost 4 bases at V and 5 bases at J; junction bases unmatched: 6. The CDR3 is 15 residues long. Germline V gene lookup returns CDR1 SGHAT and CDR2 FQNNGV. In DNA, the CDR3 is TGTGCCAGCAGCTCCTCGGACAGGGGCGACAATGAGCAGTTCTTC. This codes for CASSSSDRGDNEQFF.

The chain recombines TRBV7-2 with TRBJ2-5; D gene unclear. Germline-derived CDR1 and CDR2 are SGHTA and FQGNSA. The CDR3 has 13 amino acids. Trimming left V 1 base short and J 4 bases short, with 7 bases between. CDR3 coding DNA: TGTGCCAGCAGCTTAGATAGGTTAGAGACCCAGTACTTC. Translation: CASSLDRLETQYF.

V is TRBV24-1 and J is TRBJ2-2; D gene uncertain. V lost 3 bases to trimming and J lost 7 bases, with 14 bases between them. This CDR3 has 15 residues. Germline CDR1 and CDR2: KGHDR and SFDVKD. The CDR3 DNA follows: TGTGCCACCAGTGATCCTCTGTTGCAGGTCGGGGAGCTGTTTTTT. Translated: CATSDPLLQVGELFF.

V is TRBV3-1 and J is TRBJ1-1; TRBD1 matches at 9 bases. V lost 5 bases, J lost 4 bases, and 5 bases stayed unmatched. Germline V gene data show CDR1 as LGHDT and CDR2 as YNNKEL (reference sequence). CDR3 length: 14 amino acids. CDR3 sequence: CASSTATGGTEAFF. The CDR3 DNA reads TGTGCCAGCAGCACAGCGACAGGGGGCACTGAAGCTTTCTTT.

This clonotype was detected many times. The J gene is TRBJ2-6, the V gene TRBV7-2; 9 nucleotides match TRBD2. Germline loops: CDR1 SGHTA, CDR2 FQGNSA. The CDR3 has 19 amino acids. The V gene end was trimmed by 5 bases and the J gene end by 4 bases; junction bases not matched to a gene: 15. CDR3 amino acids: CASSLRASGTQGGANVLTF. CDR3 DNA: TGTGCCAGCAGCCTTAGGGCTAGCGGGACCCAGGGAGGGGCCAACGTCCTGACTTTC.

The chain is built from TRBV12-3 or TRBV12-4 and TRBJ2-4; TRBD2 matches at 7 bases. Losses at the gene ends were 3 bases for V and 11 bases for J; bases not matched to a gene: 10. The CDR3 has 14 residues. The chain's CDR3 is CASSLYSGESLQYF. The CDR3 nucleotides read TGTGCCAGCAGTTTGTACAGCGGGGAAAGCCTTCAGTACTTC.

This clonotype was detected a few times. The rearrangement uses TRBV4-3 and TRBJ2-7; D unresolved. Trimming left V 0 bases short and J 4 bases short, with 13 bases between. The V gene's germline CDR1 is LGHNA and CDR2 YSLEER. CDR3 size: 15 residues. The CDR3: CASSQDLPAAYEQYF. CDR3 sequence (DNA): TGCGCCAGCAGCCAAGATCTCCCCGCGGCGTACGAGCAGTACTTC.

V and J are TRBV12-3 or TRBV12-4 and TRBJ2-5; 8 bases are a match to TRBD1. There are 16 residues in the CDR3. The trim removed 7 bases at V and 1 base at J, leaving 11 bases unmatched. The CDR3 DNA follows: TGTGCCAGCAAAACAGGAGGGACAGGAGGCCAAGAGACCCAGTACTTC. This encodes CASKTGGTGGQETQYF.